These T cell receptor beta chains were read from a single sample in a study of blood T cell repertoires in COVID-19. The table came from immunoSEQ multiplex PCR; TCRdb's copy has only in-frame clones and leaves some out. The sample records around 68,000 clones, 80% to 90% being singletons. The sequencing input was peripheral blood. These receptor sequences come from a man aged 50 to 59 with acute or convalescent COVID-19. CDR3s include the opening cysteine and the closing phenylalanine or tryptophan. D genes are given only for firm matches. The size entry is marked missing in some rows and otherwise reads once, few, many or a size class.

d_gene,v_gene,abundance,j_gene,CDR3aa,CDR3nt
TRBD1,TRBV7-9,-,TRBJ1-2,CASGRQGNNYGYTF,TGTGCCAGCGGAAGACAGGGGAATAACTATGGCTACACCTTC
-,TRBV18,-,TRBJ1-2,CASSPGQGPNYGYTF,TGTGCCAGCTCACCGGGCCAGGGCCCTAACTATGGCTACACCTTC
TRBD1,TRBV19,-,TRBJ1-6,CASSIDQGQNSPLHF,TGTGCCAGTAGTATAGACCAGGGACAGAATTCACCCCTCCACTTT
-,TRBV9,-,TRBJ2-3,CASSAHSGLTDTQYF,TGTGCCAGCAGCGCACATAGCGGACTCACAGATACGCAGTATTTT
-,TRBV19,-,TRBJ1-5,CASSIPGDSNQPQHF,TGTGCCAGTAGTATTCCCGGGGATAGCAATCAGCCCCAGCATTTT
-,TRBV11-2,-,TRBJ2-7,CASSLDRNGEQYF,TGTGCCAGCAGCTTAGACCGCAACGGCGAGCAGTACTTC
TRBD1,TRBV18,-,TRBJ2-2,CASSLTGTGVNTGELFF,TGTGCCAGCTCACTTACCGGGACAGGGGTAAACACCGGGGAGCTGTTTTTT
-,TRBV30,-,TRBJ1-2,CAWSRGYGYTF,TGTGCCTGGAGTCGGGGCTATGGCTACACCTTC
TRBD1,TRBV7-9,few,TRBJ1-2,CASSLGGTGGGYGYTF,TGTGCCAGCAGCTTAGGAGGGACAGGGGGCGGCTATGGCTACACCTTC
TRBD2,TRBV7-9,-,TRBJ2-1,CASSWTSGTGEQFF,TGTGCCAGCAGCTGGACTAGCGGGACCGGTGAGCAGTTCTTC
-,TRBV11-2,-,TRBJ1-2,CASSLEGRGYYGYTF,TGTGCCAGCAGCTTAGAGGGCAGGGGTTACTATGGCTACACCTTC
TRBD2,TRBV6-5,-,TRBJ2-1,CASSYLTSGDEQFF,TGTGCCAGCAGTTATCTCACTAGCGGGGATGAGCAGTTCTTC